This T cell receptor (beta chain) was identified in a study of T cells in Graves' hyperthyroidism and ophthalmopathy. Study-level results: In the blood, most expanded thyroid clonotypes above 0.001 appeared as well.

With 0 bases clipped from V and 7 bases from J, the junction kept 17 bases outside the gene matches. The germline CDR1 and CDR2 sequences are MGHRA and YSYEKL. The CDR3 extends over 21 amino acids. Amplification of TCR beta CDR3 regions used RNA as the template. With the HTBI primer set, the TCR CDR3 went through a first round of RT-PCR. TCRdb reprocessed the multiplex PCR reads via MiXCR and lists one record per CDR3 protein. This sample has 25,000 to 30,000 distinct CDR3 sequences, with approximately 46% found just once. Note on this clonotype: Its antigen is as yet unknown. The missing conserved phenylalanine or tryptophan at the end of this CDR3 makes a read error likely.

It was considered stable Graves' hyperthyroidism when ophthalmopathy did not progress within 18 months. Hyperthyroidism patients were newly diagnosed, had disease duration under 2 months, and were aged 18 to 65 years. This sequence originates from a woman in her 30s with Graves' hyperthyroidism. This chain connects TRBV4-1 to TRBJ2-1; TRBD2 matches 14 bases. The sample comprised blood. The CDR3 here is CASSQEGGLAGVISNRNEQFL. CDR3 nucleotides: TGCGCCAGCAGCCAAGAAGGGGGACTAGCGGGAGTTATTTCGAACCGGAATGAGCAGTTCCTC.